These T cell receptor beta chains were read from a single sample in a study of CD8+CD57+ T cells in acquired aplastic anemia. One entry per CDR3 protein, called by TCRdb with MiXCR from the reads. The table shows about 42,000 distinct CDR3 sequences, with 68% occurring only once. The sequencing input was sorted CD4+, CD8+, or CD8+CD57+ T cells (not recorded which) from PBMCs. The receptors stem from a human donor in good health, serving as a control. CDR3s include the opening cysteine and the closing phenylalanine or tryptophan. A D gene is named only where the DNA matches it firmly. The size field is filled for only some rows; it gives once, few, many or a size class.

j_call v_call d_call clone_size cdr3_nt cdr3_aa
TRBJ1-2 TRBV12-3/TRBV12-4 TRBD1 many TGTGCCAGCACCCTCGGGACAGGGAATGGCTACGCCTTC CASTLGTGNGYAF
TRBJ2-1 TRBV7-8 NA NA TGTGCCAGCAGCGAGTATCGAGGGGCAAATGAGCAGTTCTTC CASSEYRGANEQFF
TRBJ2-7 TRBV10-3 TRBD1 few TGTGCCATCAGTCCCGGGACAGGGACCTACGAGCAGTACTTC CAISPGTGTYEQYF
TRBJ1-5 TRBV20-1 NA many TGCAGTGCTAGAAGAAGTCGCAGGGAAAAGGACAATCAGCCCCAGCATTTT CSARRSRREKDNQPQHF
TRBJ1-2 TRBV4-1 NA many TGCGCCAGCAGAACGGGAGTTTCCGATGGCTACACCTTC CASRTGVSDGYTF
TRBJ1-2 TRBV9 TRBD1 few TGTGCCAGCAGCGTAGCGGACAGGGCGGTGGGCTACACCTTC CASSVADRAVGYTF
TRBJ2-1 TRBV25-1 NA NA TGTGCCAGCAGTGACCCCAGGGGCGGATACAATGAGCAGTTCTTC CASSDPRGGYNEQFF
TRBJ2-2 TRBV24-1 TRBD1 NA TGTGCCACCAGTGATTCGGGACAGGACACCGGGGAGCTGTTTTTT CATSDSGQDTGELFF
TRBJ2-1 TRBV15 TRBD2 few TGTGCCACCAGCAGGGATCGGGGGGGAACGATCAATGAGCAGTTCTTC CATSRDRGGTINEQFF
TRBJ2-3 TRBV29-1 NA NA TGCAGCGTTGGGCCTACAGGGGATACGCAGTATTTT CSVGPTGDTQYF
TRBJ2-1 TRBV29-1 TRBD2 once TGCAGCGTTGAGGGCGGGAGGACCAATGAGCAGTTCTTC CSVEGGRTNEQFF
TRBJ2-3 TRBV7-2 NA NA TGTGCCAGCCGCGCCAGTAGCACAGATACGCAGTATTTT CASRASSTDTQYF
TRBJ1-1 TRBV29-1 NA NA TGCAGCGTTGGGGACATCTTTGGGGCTTTCTTT CSVGDIFGAFF
TRBJ1-2 TRBV9 NA NA TGTGCCAGCAGCCCCGTAGGTGACTATGGCTACACCTTC CASSPVGDYGYTF
TRBJ2-1 TRBV25-1 NA NA TGTGCCAGCAGTGATAGGTCCGGTTTCTTGGATGAGCAGTTCTTC CASSDRSGFLDEQFF
TRBJ2-3 TRBV13 NA once TGTGCCAGCACAGGGTGGCGCGATACGCAGTATTTT CASTGWRDTQYF
TRBJ1-6 TRBV11-2 NA NA TGTGCCAGCAGCTCGGACAGCGCGTATTCACCCCTCCACTTT CASSSDSAYSPLHF